The clone carrying this TCR beta chain turned up a few times. Its cognate antigen is unknown. Following RNA extraction, reverse transcription yielded cDNA that acted as the sequencing template. Assay: immunoSEQ multiplex PCR; the TCRdb copy retains only in-frame clones and omits some. This table holds approximately 210,000 clones, less than 70% found once. These data belong to a study of CD8+ T cells in alopecia areata. Study details: The tofacitinib course ran for 6 to 18 months and was followed by 6 months off drug.

This sample's treatment: oral pan-JAK inhibitor, 5-10 mg twice daily. Findings and limits, study-wide: Higher clonality than in normal scalp was seen in lesional scalp, especially alopecia totalis/universalis.

Trimming at V came to 0 bases and at J to 5 bases, leaving 6 bases not matched to a gene. The CDR3 contains 16 residues. Looked up from germline, CDR1 is MGHRA and CDR2 is YSYEKL. The specimen was CD4+ T cells sorted from blood, collected at approximately week 49, from a patient treated with tofacitinib. This clonotype was obtained from a human donor with alopecia areata. The chain links TRBV4-1 to TRBJ2-7; 11 bases line up with TRBD1. The CDR3 here is CASSQEPGTGGHEQYF. The CDR3 DNA is TGCGCCAGCAGCCAAGAACCAGGGACAGGGGGACACGAGCAGTACTTC.